This TCR beta chain was captured in a study of blood T cell repertoires in COVID-19. Overall study context: Nucleic acid was either cDNA or gDNA, and it came from T cells, B-cell-depleted T cells, or PBMCs.

The CDR3 is made up of 16 amino acids. Data came from immunoSEQ multiplex PCR; TCRdb stores just in-frame clones and leaves some out. The data hold 160,000 or so clones, with roughly 81% observed a single time. The sequenced material came from peripheral blood. The TCR originated in a middle-aged man with acute or convalescent COVID-19. The genes are TRBV12-2 and TRBJ1-1; the table's TRBD1 call for D was not verified on the DNA. TRBV12-2 is reported as a pseudogene. CDR3 DNA: TGTGCAAGTCGCTTCGGGACAGGGCGTAGAAACACTGAAGCTTTCTTT. This codes for CASRFGTGRRNTEAFF.